Below, 27 T cell receptor beta chains from the same sample are listed, as sequenced in a study of cytomegalovirus exposure and HLA in healthy donors. PCR used 60 Vbeta primers and 13 Jbeta primers. This table comes from immunoSEQ multiplex PCR, and its TCRdb copy is limited to in-frame clones, with some not included. The repertoire holds about 240,000 clones, with 75% to 85% as singletons. Sequencing input: PBMCs. These TCRs come from an older woman in good health and CMV-seropositive.

The CDR3 DNA reads as TGTGCCAGCAGCTTAGGCCGCGGCGGGAGAGATGAGCAGTTCTTC. This encodes CASSLGRGGRDEQFF. The chain links TRBV13 to TRBJ2-1; 7 bases align to TRBD2. Germline values: CDR1 PRHDT, CDR2 FYEKMQ (reference sequence). V shed 0 bases and J 8 bases; nucleotides not matched to a gene: 7. CDR3 length: 15 amino acids.

The chain uses TRBV5-6 and TRBJ2-7, with D perhaps TRBD2 (6 bases). The CDR3 covers 16 residues. V was cut by 2 bases and J by 0 bases, with 15 bases left in between. The germline CDR1 and CDR2 sequences are SGHDT and YYEEEE. CDR3 DNA: TGTGCCAGCAGCTTTCGGGGGACGGGGAACTCCTACGAGCAGTACTTC. Translating gives CASSFRGTGNSYEQYF.

This clone was counted a single time. CDR3 DNA: TGTGCCAGCAGCTCCCTCGGGACAGGCCCCTACGAGCAGTACTTC. Protein: CASSSLGTGPYEQYF. The chain carries TRBV7-3 and TRBJ2-5; 8 bases line up with TRBD1. The DNA end is more similar to TRBJ2-7, so the J call may be wrong. CDR1 and CDR2 (germline): SGHTA, FQGTGA. CDR3 length: 15 residues.

This clone has more than one count but fewer than ten. The chain has TRBV27 and TRBJ2-2; 8 bases agree with TRBD2. The V segment lost 6 bases and the J segment 6 bases; nucleotides outside the gene matches: 9. The CDR3 has 15 residues. CDR1 and CDR2 from the germline V gene are MNHEY and SMNVEV (reference sequence). The CDR3 DNA sequence: TGTGCCAGCAGCCTCGGGACTAGTATTTCCGGGGAGCTGTTTTTT. Residues: CASSLGTSISGELFF.

The chain carries TRBV28 and TRBJ2-1; TRBD2 aligns across 7 bases. The CDR3 is 17 residues long. The V segment lost 6 bases and the J segment 5 bases; nucleotides outside the gene matches: 16. Per germline, CDR1 MDHEN and CDR2 SYDVKM. The CDR3 region is CASSPQEGREKDNEQFF. The DNA for the CDR3 is TGTGCCAGCAGCCCCCAAGAGGGGCGGGAGAAAGACAATGAGCAGTTCTTC.

This clone has only a few counts. The gene calls are TRBV5-1 and TRBJ2-7, with 8 bases that match TRBD1. CDR3 length: 11 amino acids. The V and J ends lost 3 bases and 13 bases, in that order; junction bases with no gene match: 6. Germline V gene lookup returns CDR1 SGHRS and CDR2 YFSETQ. CDR3 DNA: TGCGCCAGCAGCTCGGACAGGGTAATCTACTTC. It translates to CASSSDRVIYF.

The CDR3 sequence is CASSLEGAGLGYGYTF. The CDR3 coding sequence is TGTGCCAGCAGCTTAGAAGGTGCGGGGTTGGGCTATGGCTACACCTTC. V gene TRBV7-9 combines with J gene TRBJ1-2; no reliable D call. The CDR3 runs 16 residues. CDR1 and CDR2 from the germline V gene are SEHNR and FQNEAQ (reference sequence). Trimming removed 1 base from V and 4 bases from J, with 16 bases in between.

V gene TRBV28 combines with J gene TRBJ2-1, with 9 bases fitting TRBD2. The CDR3 sequence is 18 residues long. V shed 4 bases and J 3 bases; nucleotides not matched to a gene: 13. CDR1 and CDR2 (germline): MDHEN, SYDVKM. This chain's CDR3 is CASSSIGLASGVYNEQFF. The CDR3 DNA follows: TGTGCCAGCAGTTCTATAGGGCTCGCTAGCGGGGTCTACAATGAGCAGTTCTTC.

The gene calls are TRBV28 and TRBJ1-1; perhaps TRBD1 as D (6 bases). CDR3 length equals 12 residues. Trimming pared 3 bases from V and 8 bases from J, leaving 10 bases between. Germline CDR1 reads MDHEN; CDR2 reads SYDVKM. The CDR3 bases are TGTGCCAGCAGTTTGGACAGTAGCGAAGCTTTCTTT. Amino acids: CASSLDSSEAFF.

The chain joins TRBV7-2 to TRBJ2-1; 7 bases are shared with TRBD2. Germline V gene sequence: CDR1 SGHTA, CDR2 FQGNSA. Trimming cost V 2 bases and J 8 bases; bases outside gene matches: 3. CDR3 length: 13 amino acids. The CDR3 protein is CASSLSRGDEQFF. CDR3 sequence (DNA): TGTGCCAGCAGCTTATCTCGGGGGGATGAGCAGTTCTTC. Using reference TRBV7-2 and TRBJ2-1 for the parts outside the CDR3, the full variable domain is GAGVSQSPSNKVTEKGKDVELRCDPISGHTALYWYRQSLGQGLEFLIYFQGNSAPDKSGLPSDRFSAERTGGSVSTLTIQRTQQEDSAVYLCASSLSRGDEQFFGPGTRLTVL.

V gene TRBV11-2 combines with J gene TRBJ2-5; weak D call: TRBD2 (5 bases). Germline loops: CDR1 SGHAT, CDR2 FQNNGV. The CDR3 covers 13 residues. V was trimmed by 5 bases and J by 1 base, leaving 8 bases between them. The CDR3 protein is CASSRTGQETQYF. The CDR3, as DNA: TGTGCCAGCAGCAGGACTGGCCAAGAGACCCAGTACTTC.

The chain employs TRBV19 and TRBJ2-3; 11 bases fit TRBD1. From germline, CDR1 is LNHDA and CDR2 SQIVND (reference sequence). The CDR3 length is 22 residues. J gave up 2 bases and V 3 bases, and 22 bases lay outside the gene matches. CDR3 protein: CASSMWDRGSHSERAPTDTQYF. CDR3 nucleotide sequence: TGTGCCAGTAGTATGTGGGACAGGGGGTCGCATTCGGAAAGGGCTCCCACAGATACGCAGTATTTT.

The J gene is TRBJ1-5, the V gene TRBV19, with 8 bases aligning to TRBD1. Germline V lookup: CDR1 LNHDA, CDR2 SQIVND (reference sequence). CDR3 length: 19 amino acids. V lost 5 bases to trimming and J lost 0 bases; unmatched junction nucleotides: 15. The CDR3 loop is CASSYPQGAFRYSNQPQHF. The CDR3 DNA reads as TGTGCCAGTAGTTACCCGCAGGGGGCTTTTCGTTATAGCAATCAGCCCCAGCATTTT.

This clone was recorded only once. V is TRBV27 and J is TRBJ2-1; 13 bases match TRBD2. CDR3 size: 16 residues. Germline V gene data show CDR1 as MNHEY and CDR2 as SMNVEV (reference sequence). Germline trimming cut 7 bases from V and 0 bases from J; bases unmatched to any gene: 3. Here the CDR3 reads CASNRLAGGSYNEQFF. CDR3 DNA: TGTGCCAGCAACAGACTAGCGGGAGGCTCCTACAATGAGCAGTTCTTC.

This rearrangement joins TRBV27 to TRBJ2-1; 7 bases align to TRBD2. Germline CDR1 MNHEY, CDR2 SMNVEV (reference sequence). The CDR3 sequence is 12 residues long. With 9 bases clipped from V and 8 bases from J, the junction kept 7 bases outside the gene matches. CDR3 sequence (DNA): TGTGCCAGGGCGGGAGTGGGCGATGAGCAGTTCTTC. Encoded protein: CARAGVGDEQFF.

V is TRBV19 and J is TRBJ1-2, with 8 bases lining up with TRBD1. The CDR3 spans 12 residues. Germline CDR1 reads LNHDA; CDR2 reads SQIVND (reference sequence). V lost 10 bases, J lost 9 bases, and 10 bases stayed unmatched. In DNA, the CDR3 is TGTGCCATCTACTCAGGGGGCGGTAGCTACACCTTC. Protein sequence: CAIYSGGGSYTF.

The rearrangement uses TRBV6-5 and TRBJ2-3; 7 bases agree with TRBD2. The CDR3 covers 15 residues. Germline-derived CDR1 and CDR2 are MNHEY and SVGAGI. V lost 8 bases to trimming and J lost 1 base; unmatched junction nucleotides: 9. The CDR3 DNA reads TGTGCCAGCTCCCTCGGGGGAGGGGGCACAGATACGCAGTATTTT. This translates into CASSLGGGGTDTQYF.

The chain links TRBV18 to TRBJ2-2; D gene unclear. The CDR3 length is 16 residues. Trimming stripped 1 base from V and 2 bases from J, with 11 bases between. Germline CDR1 is KGHSH and CDR2 is LQKENI. The CDR3 protein is CASSPLSTDNTGELFF. The CDR3 nucleotides read TGTGCCAGCTCACCACTATCTACAGACAACACCGGGGAGCTGTTTTTT. The whole variable domain, filled in from reference TRBV18 and TRBJ2-2, reads NAGVMQNPRHLVRRRGQEARLRCSPMKGHSHVYWYRQLPEEGLKFMVYLQKENIIDESGMPKERFSAEFPKEGPSILRIQQVVRGDSAAYFCASSPLSTDNTGELFFGEGSRLTVL.

V is TRBV5-1 and J is TRBJ2-5; no clear D gene. There are 13 residues in the CDR3. The V and J ends lost 2 bases and 2 bases respectively, with 7 bases between them. The germline V gene has CDR1 SGHRS and CDR2 YFSETQ. The CDR3 here is CASSFLEQETQYF. For the CDR3, the DNA is TGCGCCAGCAGCTTTCTAGAACAAGAGACCCAGTACTTC.

This clone was seen a few times. CDR3 sequence: CASSQDGGKNTGELFF. The CDR3 nucleotides read TGCGCCAGCAGCCAAGATGGCGGAAAAAACACCGGGGAGCTGTTTTTT. The chain employs TRBV4-1 and TRBJ2-2; D is ambiguous. V was shortened by 0 bases and J by 2 bases, with 10 bases between the two germline ends. The CDR3 is 16 residues long. Germline-derived CDR1 and CDR2 are MGHRA and YSYEKL.

The chain recombines TRBV28 with TRBJ1-1, with unresolved D. Trimming removed 5 bases from V and 0 bases from J, with 4 bases in between. Germline V CDR1 and CDR2: MDHEN, SYDVKM. This CDR3 contains 12 residues. The CDR3 bases are TGTGCCAGCAGTCCCATGAACACTGAAGCTTTCTTT. Its protein product is CASSPMNTEAFF.

The genes are TRBV30 and TRBJ1-3, with a tentative D call TRBD1 (6 bases). Germline lookup yields CDR1 GTSNPN and CDR2 SVGIG (reference sequence). CDR3 length equals 14 residues. Between the trimmed V and J ends, which lost 1 base and 4 bases, there was a span of 11 bases. The CDR3 loop is CAWSAGESGNTIYF. For the CDR3, the DNA is TGTGCCTGGAGTGCAGGGGAGAGCGGAAACACCATATATTTT.

About this clone itself: This sample also contains other DNA sequences that code for the same CDR3. V usage is TRBV6-5 and J usage is TRBJ1-5, with 9 bases aligning to TRBD1. Germline CDR1 is MNHEY and CDR2 is SVGAGI. The CDR3 loop spans 15 amino acids. Losses at the gene ends were 6 bases for V and 1 base for J; bases not matched to a gene: 4. Here the CDR3 reads CASRDRGYSNQPQHF. As DNA, the CDR3 is TGTGCCAGCAGGGACAGGGGTTACAGCAATCAGCCCCAGCATTTT.

The V gene is TRBV5-8, the J gene TRBJ2-3, with TRBD2 identical over 10 bases. From germline, CDR1 is SGHTS and CDR2 YDEGEE. This CDR3 has 14 residues. Losses at the gene ends were 2 bases for V and 4 bases for J; bases not matched to a gene: 1. CDR3 amino acids: CASSLAGGSDTQYF. The CDR3 DNA sequence: TGTGCCAGCAGCTTAGCGGGAGGGTCAGATACGCAGTATTTT.

V gene TRBV9 combines with J gene TRBJ2-1; weak D call: TRBD2 (5 bases). V was clipped by 4 bases and J by 3 bases, with 17 bases between them. The CDR3 consists of 16 residues. Germline loops: CDR1 SGDLS, CDR2 YYNGEE. The CDR3 bases are TGTGCCAGCAGCATCTCGGGGTACCGTGGCTACAATGAGCAGTTCTTC. Protein sequence: CASSISGYRGYNEQFF.

This rearrangement joins TRBV9 to TRBJ2-6; TRBD1 matches at 7 bases. Germline assignment: CDR1 SGDLS and CDR2 YYNGEE. The CDR3 covers 17 residues. The junction had 8 bases not matched to a gene; V was cut back by 3 bases and J by 2 bases. The CDR3 DNA sequence: TGTGCCAGCAGCGGACGACAGGGAAGGGCTGGGGCCAACGTCCTGACTTTC. It translates to CASSGRQGRAGANVLTF. The full variable domain, rest sourced from reference TRBV9 and TRBJ2-6, is DSGVTQTPKHLITATGQRVTLRCSPRSGDLSVYWYQQSLDQGLQFLIQYYNGEERAKGNILERFSAQQFPDLHSELNLSSLELGDSALYFCASSGRQGRAGANVLTFGAGSRLTVL.

CDR3 amino acids: CASSQAGEPYEQYF. As DNA, the CDR3 is TGCGCCAGCTCCCAAGCAGGGGAGCCCTACGAGCAGTACTTC. The V gene is TRBV5-1, the J gene TRBJ2-7; D perhaps matches TRBD1 (6 bases). The length of the CDR3 is 14 residues. The germline V gene has CDR1 SGHRS and CDR2 YFSETQ. V was pared by 7 bases and J by 2 bases, with 16 bases between.